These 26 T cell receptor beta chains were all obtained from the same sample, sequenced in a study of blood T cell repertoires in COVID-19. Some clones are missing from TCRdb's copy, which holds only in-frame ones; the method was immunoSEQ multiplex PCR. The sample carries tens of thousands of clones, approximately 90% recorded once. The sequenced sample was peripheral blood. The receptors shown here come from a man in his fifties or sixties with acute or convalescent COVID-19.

The chain's CDR3 is CASSLNGAGQRYEQYF. CDR3 in DNA: TGTGCCAGCAGCTTGAACGGTGCGGGACAGAGATACGAGCAGTACTTC. The rearrangement links TRBV5-6 to TRBJ2-7; D is possibly TRBD1 (7 bases). The CDR3 extends over 16 amino acids. The germline CDR1 and CDR2 sequences are SGHDT and YYEEEE. Trimming cost V 1 base and J 4 bases, with 18 bases left between them.

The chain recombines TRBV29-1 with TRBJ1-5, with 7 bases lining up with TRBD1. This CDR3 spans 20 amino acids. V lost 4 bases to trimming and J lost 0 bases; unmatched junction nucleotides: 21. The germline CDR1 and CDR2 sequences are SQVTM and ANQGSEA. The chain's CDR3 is CSVGSISRDSRPYSNQPQHF. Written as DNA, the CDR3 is TGCAGCGTTGGATCTATTTCGCGGGACAGCCGTCCGTATAGCAATCAGCCCCAGCATTTT. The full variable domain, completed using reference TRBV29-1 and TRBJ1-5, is SAVISQKPSRDICQRGTSLTIQCQVDSQVTMMFWYRQQPGQSLTLIATANQGSEATYESGFVIDKFPISRPNLTFSTLTVSNMSPEDSSIYLCSVGSISRDSRPYSNQPQHFGDGTRLSIL.

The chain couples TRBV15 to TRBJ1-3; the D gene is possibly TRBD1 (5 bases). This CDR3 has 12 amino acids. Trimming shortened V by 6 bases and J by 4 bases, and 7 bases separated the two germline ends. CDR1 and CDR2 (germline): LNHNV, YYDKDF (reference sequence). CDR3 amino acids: CATRNRGNTIYF. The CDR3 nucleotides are TGTGCCACCAGGAACAGGGGAAACACCATATATTTT.

The CDR3 here is CASSLNRGNIYNEQFF. DNA of the CDR3: TGTGCCAGCTCACTTAATAGGGGTAACATCTACAATGAGCAGTTCTTC. The V gene is TRBV18, the J gene TRBJ2-1; weak D call: TRBD1 (5 bases). Trimming cost V 4 bases and J 3 bases, with 16 bases left between them. The length of the CDR3 is 16 residues. The germline gives CDR1 KGHSH, CDR2 LQKENI. Looking up the rest from reference TRBV18 and TRBJ2-1 gives the full variable domain: NAGVMQNPRHLVRRRGQEARLRCSPMKGHSHVYWYRQLPEEGLKFMVYLQKENIIDESGMPKERFSAEFPKEGPSILRIQQVVRGDSAAYFCASSLNRGNIYNEQFFGPGTRLTVL.

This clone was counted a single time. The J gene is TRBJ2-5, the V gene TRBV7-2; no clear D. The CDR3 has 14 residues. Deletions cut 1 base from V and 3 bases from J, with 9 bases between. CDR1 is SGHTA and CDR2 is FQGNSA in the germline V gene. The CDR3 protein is CASSLGVGEETQYF. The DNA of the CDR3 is TGTGCCAGCAGCTTAGGGGTAGGAGAAGAGACCCAGTACTTC.

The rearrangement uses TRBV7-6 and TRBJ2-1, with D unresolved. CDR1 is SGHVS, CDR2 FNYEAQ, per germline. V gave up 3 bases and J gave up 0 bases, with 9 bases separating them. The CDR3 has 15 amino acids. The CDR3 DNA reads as TGTGCCAGCAGCTTGTCCGAGAGCTCCTACAATGAGCAGTTCTTC. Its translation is CASSLSESSYNEQFF.

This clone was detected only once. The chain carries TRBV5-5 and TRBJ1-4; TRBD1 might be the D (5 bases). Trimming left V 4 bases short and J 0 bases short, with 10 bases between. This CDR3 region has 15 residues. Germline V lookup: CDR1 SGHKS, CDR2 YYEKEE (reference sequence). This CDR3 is CASSPQVSTNEKLFF. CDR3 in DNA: TGTGCCAGCAGCCCACAGGTTTCAACTAATGAAAAACTGTTTTTT.

DNA of the CDR3: TGTGCCACCAGTGATTCCGAGTCGGGTCGGACCGGGGAGCTGTTTTTT. This encodes CATSDSESGRTGELFF. The chain couples TRBV24-1 to TRBJ2-2; D gene unclear. The CDR3 totals 16 residues. Per the germline V gene, CDR1 is KGHDR and CDR2 is SFDVKD. V was shortened by 2 bases and J by 5 bases, with 14 bases between the two germline ends.

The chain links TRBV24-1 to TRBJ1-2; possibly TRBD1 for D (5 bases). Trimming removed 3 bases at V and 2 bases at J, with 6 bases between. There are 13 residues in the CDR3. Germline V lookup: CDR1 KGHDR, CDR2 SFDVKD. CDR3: CATSDGGNYGYTF. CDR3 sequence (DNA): TGTGCCACCAGTGATGGGGGGAACTATGGCTACACCTTC.

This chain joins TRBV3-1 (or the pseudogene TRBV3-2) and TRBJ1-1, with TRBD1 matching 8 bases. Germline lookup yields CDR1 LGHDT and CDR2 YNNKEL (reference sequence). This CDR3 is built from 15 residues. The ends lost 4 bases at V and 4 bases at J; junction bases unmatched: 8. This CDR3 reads CASSRRQGTSTEAFF. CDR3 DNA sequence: TGTGCCAGCAGCCGCAGACAGGGGACGAGCACTGAAGCTTTCTTT.

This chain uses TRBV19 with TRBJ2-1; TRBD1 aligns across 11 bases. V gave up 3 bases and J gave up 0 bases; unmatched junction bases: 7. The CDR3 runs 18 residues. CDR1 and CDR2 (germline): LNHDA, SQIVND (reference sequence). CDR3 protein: CASSIGQGALSSYNEQFF. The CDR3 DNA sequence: TGTGCCAGTAGTATTGGACAGGGGGCCCTGAGCTCCTACAATGAGCAGTTCTTC.

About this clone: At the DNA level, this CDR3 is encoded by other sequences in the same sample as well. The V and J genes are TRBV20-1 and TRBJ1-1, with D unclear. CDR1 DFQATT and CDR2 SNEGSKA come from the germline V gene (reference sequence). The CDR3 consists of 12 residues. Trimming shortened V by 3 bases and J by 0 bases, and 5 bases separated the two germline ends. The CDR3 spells CSASPVNTEAFF. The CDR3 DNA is TGCAGTGCTAGTCCAGTGAACACTGAAGCTTTCTTT.

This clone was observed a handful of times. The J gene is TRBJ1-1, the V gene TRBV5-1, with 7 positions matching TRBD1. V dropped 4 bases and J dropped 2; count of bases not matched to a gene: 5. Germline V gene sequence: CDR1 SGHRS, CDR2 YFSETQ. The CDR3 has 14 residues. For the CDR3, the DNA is TGCGCCAGCAGCACGGGACAGATTAACACTGAAGCTTTCTTT. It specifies CASSTGQINTEAFF.

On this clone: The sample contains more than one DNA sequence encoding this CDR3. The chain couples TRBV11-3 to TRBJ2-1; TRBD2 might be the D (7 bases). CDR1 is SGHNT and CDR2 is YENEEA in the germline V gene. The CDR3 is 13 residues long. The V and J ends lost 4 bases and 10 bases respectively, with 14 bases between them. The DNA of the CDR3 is TGTGCCAGCAGCTCAAGTGGGGGGGGCGAGCAGTTCTTC. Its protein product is CASSSSGGGEQFF.

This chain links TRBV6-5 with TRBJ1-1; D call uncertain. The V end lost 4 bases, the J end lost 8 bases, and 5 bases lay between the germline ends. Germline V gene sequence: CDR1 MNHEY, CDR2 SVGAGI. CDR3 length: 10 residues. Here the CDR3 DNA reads TGTGCCAGCAGTTTCAGGGAAGCTTTCTTT. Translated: CASSFREAFF.

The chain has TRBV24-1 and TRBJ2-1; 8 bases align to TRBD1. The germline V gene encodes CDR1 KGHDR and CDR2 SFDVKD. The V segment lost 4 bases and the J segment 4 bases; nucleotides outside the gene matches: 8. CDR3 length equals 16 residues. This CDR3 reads CATSERSGGDYNEQFF. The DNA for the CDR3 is TGTGCCACCAGTGAACGATCAGGGGGCGATTACAATGAGCAGTTCTTC.

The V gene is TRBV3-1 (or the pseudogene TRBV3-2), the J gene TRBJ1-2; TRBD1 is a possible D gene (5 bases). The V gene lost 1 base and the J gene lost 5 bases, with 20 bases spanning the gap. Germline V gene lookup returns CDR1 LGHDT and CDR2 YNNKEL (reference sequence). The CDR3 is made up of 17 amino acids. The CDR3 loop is CASSQGRRDYFGYGYTF. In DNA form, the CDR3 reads TGTGCCAGCAGCCAAGGGAGAAGGGACTATTTTGGGTATGGCTACACCTTC.

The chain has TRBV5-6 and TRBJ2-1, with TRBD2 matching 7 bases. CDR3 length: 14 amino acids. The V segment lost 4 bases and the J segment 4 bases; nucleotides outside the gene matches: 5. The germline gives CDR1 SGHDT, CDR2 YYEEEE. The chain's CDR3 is CASSPGTKYNEQFF. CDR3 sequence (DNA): TGTGCCAGCAGCCCCGGGACTAAGTACAATGAGCAGTTCTTC.

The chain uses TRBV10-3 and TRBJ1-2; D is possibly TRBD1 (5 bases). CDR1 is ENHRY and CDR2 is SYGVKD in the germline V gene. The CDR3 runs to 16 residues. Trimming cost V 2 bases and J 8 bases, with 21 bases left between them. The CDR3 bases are TGTGCCATCAGTGAGGGAGGGACTGCACTAGCGGAAGGCTACACCTTC. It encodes CAISEGGTALAEGYTF.

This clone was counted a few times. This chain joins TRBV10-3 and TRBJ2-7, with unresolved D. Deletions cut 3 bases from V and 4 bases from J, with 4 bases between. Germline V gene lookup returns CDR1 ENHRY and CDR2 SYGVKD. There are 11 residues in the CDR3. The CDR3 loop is CAISDVYEQYF. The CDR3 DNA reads TGTGCCATCAGTGACGTGTACGAGCAGTACTTC.

The CDR3 region has the DNA TGTGCCAGCAGCCTGACCGGGTTGCATGGGGCCAACGTCCTGACTTTC. Translation: CASSLTGLHGANVLTF. The V call is TRBV7-2, the J call TRBJ2-6, with D unresolved. V lost 5 bases to trimming and J lost 3 bases, with 14 bases between them. In germline, CDR1 is SGHTA, CDR2 FQGNSA. The CDR3 runs to 16 residues.

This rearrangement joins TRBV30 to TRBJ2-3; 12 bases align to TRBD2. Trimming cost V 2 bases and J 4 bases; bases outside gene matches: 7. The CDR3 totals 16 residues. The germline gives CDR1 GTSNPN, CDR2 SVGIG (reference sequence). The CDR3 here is CAWSNPSGGAADTQYF. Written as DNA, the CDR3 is TGTGCCTGGAGTAACCCTAGCGGGGGGGCCGCAGATACGCAGTATTTT.

The CDR3 loop is CASRRQGRETQYF. Written as DNA, the CDR3 is TGTGCCAGCCGGAGACAGGGGCGAGAGACCCAGTACTTC. V and J are TRBV3-1 (or the pseudogene TRBV3-2) and TRBJ2-5; 8 positions agree with TRBD1. The CDR3 spans 13 residues. Germline-derived CDR1 and CDR2 are LGHDT and YNNKEL (reference sequence). After removal of 8 bases from V and 4 bases from J, the junction contained 6 bases not matched to a gene.

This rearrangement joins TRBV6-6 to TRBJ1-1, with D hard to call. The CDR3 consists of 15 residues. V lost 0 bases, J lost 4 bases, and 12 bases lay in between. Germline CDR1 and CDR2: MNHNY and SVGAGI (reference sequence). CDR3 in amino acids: CASSYSSPGITEAFF. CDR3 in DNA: TGTGCCAGCAGTTACTCGAGTCCGGGGATCACTGAAGCTTTCTTT.

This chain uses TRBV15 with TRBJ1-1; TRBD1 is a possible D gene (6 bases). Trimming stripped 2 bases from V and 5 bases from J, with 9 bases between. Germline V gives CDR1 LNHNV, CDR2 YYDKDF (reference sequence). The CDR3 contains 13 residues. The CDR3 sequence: CATSRTGQTEAFF. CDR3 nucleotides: TGTGCCACCAGCAGAACCGGACAGACTGAAGCTTTCTTT.

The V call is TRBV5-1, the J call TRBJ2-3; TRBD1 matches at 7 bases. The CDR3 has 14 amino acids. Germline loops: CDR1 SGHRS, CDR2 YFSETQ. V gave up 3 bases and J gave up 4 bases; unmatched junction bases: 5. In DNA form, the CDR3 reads TGCGCCAGCAGCTCCGACAGGGCAGCAGATACGCAGTATTTT. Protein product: CASSSDRAADTQYF.